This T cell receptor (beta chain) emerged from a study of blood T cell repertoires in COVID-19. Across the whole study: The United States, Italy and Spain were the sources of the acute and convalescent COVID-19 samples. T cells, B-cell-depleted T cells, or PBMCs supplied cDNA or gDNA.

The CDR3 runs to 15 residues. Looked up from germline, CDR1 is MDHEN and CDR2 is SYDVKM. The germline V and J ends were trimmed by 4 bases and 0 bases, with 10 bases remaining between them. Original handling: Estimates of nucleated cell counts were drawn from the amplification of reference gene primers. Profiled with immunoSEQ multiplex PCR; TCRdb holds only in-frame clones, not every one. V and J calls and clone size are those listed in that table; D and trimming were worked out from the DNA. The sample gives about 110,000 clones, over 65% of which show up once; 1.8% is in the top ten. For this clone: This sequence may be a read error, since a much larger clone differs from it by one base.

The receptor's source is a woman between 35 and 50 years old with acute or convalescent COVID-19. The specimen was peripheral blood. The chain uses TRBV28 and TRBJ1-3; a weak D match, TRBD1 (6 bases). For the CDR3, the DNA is TGTGCCAGCAGTTCGACAGGTTTCTCTGGAAACACCATATATTTT. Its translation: CASSSTGFSGNTIYF.